Included here is one T cell receptor (beta chain) sequence, with context. These data are taken from a study of blood T cell repertoires in COVID-19. Study-wide background: The United States, Italy and Spain provided the acute and convalescent COVID-19 samples. PBMCs, B-cell-depleted T cells, or T cells provided the cDNA or gDNA that made up the material.

Trimming shortened V by 4 bases and J by 0 bases, and 13 bases separated the two germline ends. This CDR3 has 16 amino acids. Looked up from germline, CDR1 is SEHNR and CDR2 is FQNEAQ (reference sequence). As processed by the authors: Amplification of reference gene primers provided the estimated nucleated cell counts. This table comes from immunoSEQ multiplex PCR, and its TCRdb copy is limited to in-frame clones, with some not included. The V and J calls and clone size are taken from that table; D and trimming were inferred from the DNA. The sample consists of 90,000 or so clones, 85% to 90% of them appearing once.

Sequencing used peripheral blood. The source is a man aged 55 to 70 with acute or convalescent COVID-19. V gene TRBV7-9 combines with J gene TRBJ2-1; perhaps TRBD2 as D (5 bases). CDR3 protein: CASSSTLGSSYNEQFF. CDR3 DNA sequence: TGTGCCAGCAGCTCCACGCTGGGGAGCTCCTACAATGAGCAGTTCTTC.